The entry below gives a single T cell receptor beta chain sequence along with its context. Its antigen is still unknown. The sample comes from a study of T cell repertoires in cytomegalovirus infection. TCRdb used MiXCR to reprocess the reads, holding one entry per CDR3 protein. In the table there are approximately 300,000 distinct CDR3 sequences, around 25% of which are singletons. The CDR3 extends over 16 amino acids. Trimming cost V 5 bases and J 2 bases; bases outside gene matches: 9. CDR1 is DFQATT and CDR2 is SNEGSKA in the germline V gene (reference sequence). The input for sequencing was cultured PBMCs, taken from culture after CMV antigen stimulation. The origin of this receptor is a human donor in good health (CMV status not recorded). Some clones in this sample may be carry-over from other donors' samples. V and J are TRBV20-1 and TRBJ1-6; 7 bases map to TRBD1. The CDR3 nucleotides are TGCAGTGCTGGGGGACAGCTAAGGACCTATAATTCACCCCTCCACTTT. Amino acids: CSAGGQLRTYNSPLHF.